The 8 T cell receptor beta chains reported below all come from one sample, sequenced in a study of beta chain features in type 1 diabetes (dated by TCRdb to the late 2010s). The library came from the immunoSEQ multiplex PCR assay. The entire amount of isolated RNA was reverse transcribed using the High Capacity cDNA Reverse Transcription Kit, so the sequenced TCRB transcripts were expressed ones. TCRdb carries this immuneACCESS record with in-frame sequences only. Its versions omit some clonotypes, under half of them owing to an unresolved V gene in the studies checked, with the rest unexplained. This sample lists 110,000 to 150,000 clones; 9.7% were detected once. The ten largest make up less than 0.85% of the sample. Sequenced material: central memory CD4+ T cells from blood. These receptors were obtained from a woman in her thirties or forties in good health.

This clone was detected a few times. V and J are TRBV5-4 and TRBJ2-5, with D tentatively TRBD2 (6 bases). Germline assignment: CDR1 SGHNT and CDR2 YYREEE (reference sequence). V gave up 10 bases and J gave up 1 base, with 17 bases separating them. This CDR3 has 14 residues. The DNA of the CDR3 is TGTGCCGCGGGAAGTCGGGCTGGCCAAGAGACCCAGTACTTC. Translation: CAAGSRAGQETQYF.

DNA for the CDR3: TGTGCCAGCAGCCCCCCCGGGACAGGGTTTAACTATGGCTACACCTTC. It yields the protein CASSPPGTGFNYGYTF. This chain joins TRBV5-4 and TRBJ1-2; 9 bases are shared with TRBD1. Germline CDR1 SGHNT, CDR2 YYREEE (reference sequence). This CDR3 comprises 16 residues. The V gene end was trimmed by 4 bases and the J gene end by 1 base; junction bases not matched to a gene: 8. The full variable domain, with the rest looked up from reference TRBV5-4 and TRBJ1-2, is ETGVTQSPTHLIKTRGQQVTLRCSSQSGHNTVSWYQQALGQGPQFIFQYYREEENGRGNFPPRFSGLQFPNYSSELNVNALELDDSALYLCASSPPGTGFNYGYTFGSGTRLTVV.

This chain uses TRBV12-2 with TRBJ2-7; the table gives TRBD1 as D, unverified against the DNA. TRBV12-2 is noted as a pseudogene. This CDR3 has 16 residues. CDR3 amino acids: CASLVGTEDRLEEQYF. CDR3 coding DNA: TGTGCAAGTCTCGTCGGGACAGAGGACCGACTTGAAGAGCAGTACTTC.

The CDR3 coding sequence is TGTGCCAGCAGTCCGAACTGGGACACTAACTATGGCTACACCTTC. This codes for CASSPNWDTNYGYTF. The J gene is TRBJ1-2, the V gene TRBV6-1, with TRBD1 as a possible D gene (6 bases). V was cut by 5 bases and J by 0 bases, with 13 bases left in between. Germline V gives CDR1 MNHNS, CDR2 SASEGT. This CDR3 has 15 residues.

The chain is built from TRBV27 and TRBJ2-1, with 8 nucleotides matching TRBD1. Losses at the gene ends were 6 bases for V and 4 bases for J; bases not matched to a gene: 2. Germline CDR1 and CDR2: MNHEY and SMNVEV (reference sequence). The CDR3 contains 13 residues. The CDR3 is CASRWDRYNEQFF. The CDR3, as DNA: TGTGCCAGCAGATGGGACAGGTACAATGAGCAGTTCTTC.

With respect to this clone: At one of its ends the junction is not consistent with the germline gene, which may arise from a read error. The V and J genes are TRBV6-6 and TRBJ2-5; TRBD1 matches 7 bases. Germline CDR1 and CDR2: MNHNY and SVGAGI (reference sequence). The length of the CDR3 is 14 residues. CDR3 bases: TGTGCCAGCAGTGACTCAGGGGGCCAAGAGACCCAGTACTTC. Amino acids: CASSDSGGQETQYF.

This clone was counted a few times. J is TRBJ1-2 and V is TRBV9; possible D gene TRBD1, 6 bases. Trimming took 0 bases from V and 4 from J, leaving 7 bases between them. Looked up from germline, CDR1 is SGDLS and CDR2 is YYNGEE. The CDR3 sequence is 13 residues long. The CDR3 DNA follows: TGTGCCAGCAGCGTAGACAGGGCCTATGGCTACACCTTC. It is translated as CASSVDRAYGYTF.

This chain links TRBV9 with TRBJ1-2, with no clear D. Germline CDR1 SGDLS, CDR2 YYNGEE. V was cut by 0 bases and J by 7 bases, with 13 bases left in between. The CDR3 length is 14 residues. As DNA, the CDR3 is TGTGCCAGCAGCGTAGAACCGGGGTTATCTGGCTACACCTTC. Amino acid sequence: CASSVEPGLSGYTF.